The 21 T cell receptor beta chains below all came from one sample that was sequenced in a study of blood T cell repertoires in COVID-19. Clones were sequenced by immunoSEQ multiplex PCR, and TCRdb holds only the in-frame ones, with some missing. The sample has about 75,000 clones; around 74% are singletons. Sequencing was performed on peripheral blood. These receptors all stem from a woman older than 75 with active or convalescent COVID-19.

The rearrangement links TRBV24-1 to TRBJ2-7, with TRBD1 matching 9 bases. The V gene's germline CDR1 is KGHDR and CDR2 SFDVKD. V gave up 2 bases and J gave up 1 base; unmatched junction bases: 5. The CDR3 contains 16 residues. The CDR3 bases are TGTGCCACCAGTGATTCCGGGACAGGGACTTCCTACGAGCAGTACTTC. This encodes CATSDSGTGTSYEQYF.

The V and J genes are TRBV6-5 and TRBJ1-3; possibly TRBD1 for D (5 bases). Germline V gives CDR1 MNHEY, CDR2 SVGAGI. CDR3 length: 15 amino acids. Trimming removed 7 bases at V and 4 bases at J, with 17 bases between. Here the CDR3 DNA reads TGTGCCAGCACCACCCCCCTGGGACTCGGAAACACCATATATTTT. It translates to CASTTPLGLGNTIYF.

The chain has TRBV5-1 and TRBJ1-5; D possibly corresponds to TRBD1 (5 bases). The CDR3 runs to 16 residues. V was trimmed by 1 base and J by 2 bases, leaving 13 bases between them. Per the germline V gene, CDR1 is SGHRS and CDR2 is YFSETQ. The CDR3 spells CASSLSGPGGNQPQHF. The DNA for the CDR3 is TGCGCCAGCAGCTTGAGCGGTCCGGGGGGCAATCAGCCCCAGCATTTT.

CDR3 region: CASTSWGPGANVLTF. The CDR3 DNA is TGTGCCAGCACCAGTTGGGGCCCTGGGGCCAACGTCCTGACTTTC. The chain employs TRBV27 and TRBJ2-6; D possibly corresponds to TRBD1 (5 bases). Germline V gene sequence: CDR1 MNHEY, CDR2 SMNVEV (reference sequence). The V and J ends lost 7 bases and 2 bases respectively, with 12 bases between them. The CDR3 extends over 15 amino acids.

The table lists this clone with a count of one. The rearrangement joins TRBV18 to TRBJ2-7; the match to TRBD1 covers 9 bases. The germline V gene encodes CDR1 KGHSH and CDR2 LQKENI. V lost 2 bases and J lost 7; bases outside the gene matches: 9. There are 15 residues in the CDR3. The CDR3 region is CASSPSGQGPWEQYF. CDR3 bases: TGTGCCAGCTCACCATCGGGACAGGGCCCCTGGGAGCAGTACTTC.

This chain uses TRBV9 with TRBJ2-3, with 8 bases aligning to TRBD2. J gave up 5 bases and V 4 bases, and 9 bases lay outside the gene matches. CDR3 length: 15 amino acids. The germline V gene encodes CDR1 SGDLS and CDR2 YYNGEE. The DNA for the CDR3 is TGTGCCAGCAGCTTCTCGGGGGGGCCTAGAGATACGCAGTATTTT. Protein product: CASSFSGGPRDTQYF.

The CDR3 DNA sequence: TGTGCCAGCAGCGTAGAATCCGGGACTGCAGGCTATGGCTACACCTTC. This gives the protein CASSVESGTAGYGYTF. This rearrangement joins TRBV9 to TRBJ1-2, with D possibly TRBD1 on 5 matching bases. The V end lost 0 bases, the J end lost 4 bases, and 16 bases lay between the germline ends. Germline lookup yields CDR1 SGDLS and CDR2 YYNGEE. CDR3 length equals 16 residues.

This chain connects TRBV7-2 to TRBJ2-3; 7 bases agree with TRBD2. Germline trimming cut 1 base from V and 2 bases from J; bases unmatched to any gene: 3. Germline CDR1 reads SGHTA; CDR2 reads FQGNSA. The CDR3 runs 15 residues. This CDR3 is CASSLGRGTTDTQYF. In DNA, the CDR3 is TGTGCCAGCAGCTTAGGGCGGGGGACCACAGATACGCAGTATTTT.

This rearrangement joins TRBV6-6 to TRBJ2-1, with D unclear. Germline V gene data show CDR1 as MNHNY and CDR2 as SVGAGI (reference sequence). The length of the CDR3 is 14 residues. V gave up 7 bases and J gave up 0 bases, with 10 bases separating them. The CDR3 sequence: CASMFRSSYNEQFF. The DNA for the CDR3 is TGTGCCAGCATGTTCCGGTCCTCCTACAATGAGCAGTTCTTC.

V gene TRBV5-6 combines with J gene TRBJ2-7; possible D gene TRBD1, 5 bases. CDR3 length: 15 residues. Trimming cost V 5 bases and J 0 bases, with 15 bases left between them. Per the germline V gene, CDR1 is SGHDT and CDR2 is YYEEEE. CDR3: CASSQIGAPSYEQYF. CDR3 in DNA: TGTGCCAGCAGTCAGATAGGGGCCCCCTCCTACGAGCAGTACTTC.

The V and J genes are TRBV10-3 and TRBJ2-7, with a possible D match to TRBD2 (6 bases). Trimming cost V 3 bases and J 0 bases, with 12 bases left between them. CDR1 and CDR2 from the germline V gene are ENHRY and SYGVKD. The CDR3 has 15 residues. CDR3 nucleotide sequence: TGTGCCATCAGTGACTTCGGCGGGAACTCCTACGAGCAGTACTTC. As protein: CAISDFGGNSYEQYF.

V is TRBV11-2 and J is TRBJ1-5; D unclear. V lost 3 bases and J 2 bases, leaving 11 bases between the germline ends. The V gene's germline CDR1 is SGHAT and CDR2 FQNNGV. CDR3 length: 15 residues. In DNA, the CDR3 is TGTGCCAGCAGCTTCGGGGTTCGGGGCAATCAGCCCCAGCATTTT. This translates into CASSFGVRGNQPQHF.

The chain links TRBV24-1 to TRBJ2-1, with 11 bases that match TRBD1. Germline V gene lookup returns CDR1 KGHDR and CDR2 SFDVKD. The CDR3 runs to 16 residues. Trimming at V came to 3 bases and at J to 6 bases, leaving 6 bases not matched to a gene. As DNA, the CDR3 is TGTGCCACCAGTGATGTCGGGACAGGGGGAATCAATGAGCAGTTCTTC. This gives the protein CATSDVGTGGINEQFF.

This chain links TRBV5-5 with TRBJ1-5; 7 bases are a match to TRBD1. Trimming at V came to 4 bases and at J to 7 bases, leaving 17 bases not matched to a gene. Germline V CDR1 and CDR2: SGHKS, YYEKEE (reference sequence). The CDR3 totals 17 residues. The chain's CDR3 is CASSPLLGGGFGQPQHF. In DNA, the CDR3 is TGTGCCAGCAGCCCCCTCTTAGGAGGGGGCTTTGGGCAGCCCCAGCATTTT.

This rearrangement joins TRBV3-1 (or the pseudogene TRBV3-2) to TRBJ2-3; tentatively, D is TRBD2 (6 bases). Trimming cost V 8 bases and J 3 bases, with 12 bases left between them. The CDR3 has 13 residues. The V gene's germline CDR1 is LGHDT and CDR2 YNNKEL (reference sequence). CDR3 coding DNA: TGTGCCAGCGGTCCCGGAGGGACAGATACGCAGTATTTT. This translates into CASGPGGTDTQYF.

The CDR3 DNA sequence: TGTGCCAGCAGCTTATCGACTAGCGGGGCGCAAGAGACCCAGTACTTC. Translated, it gives CASSLSTSGAQETQYF. The chain recombines TRBV11-3 with TRBJ2-5; 11 bases agree with TRBD2. The germline V gene encodes CDR1 SGHNT and CDR2 YENEEA. Losses at the gene ends were 2 bases for V and 2 bases for J; bases not matched to a gene: 4. The CDR3 spans 16 residues. Using reference TRBV11-3 and TRBJ2-5 for the parts outside the CDR3, the full variable domain is EAGVVQSPRYKIIEKKQPVAFWCNPISGHNTLYWYLQNLGQGPELLIRYENEEAVDDSQLPKDRFSAERLKGVDSTLKIQPAELGDSAVYLCASSLSTSGAQETQYFGPGTRLLVL.

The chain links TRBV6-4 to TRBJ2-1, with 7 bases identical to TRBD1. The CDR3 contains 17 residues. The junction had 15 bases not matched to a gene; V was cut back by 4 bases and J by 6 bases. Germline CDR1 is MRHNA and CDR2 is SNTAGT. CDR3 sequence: CASSAQPLAAGGNEQFF. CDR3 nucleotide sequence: TGTGCCAGCAGTGCCCAGCCGTTGGCGGCAGGGGGCAATGAGCAGTTCTTC.

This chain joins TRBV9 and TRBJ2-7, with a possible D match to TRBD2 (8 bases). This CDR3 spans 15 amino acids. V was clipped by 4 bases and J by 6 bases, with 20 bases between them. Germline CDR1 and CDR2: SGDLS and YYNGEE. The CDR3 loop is CASSQGGGRRGEQYF. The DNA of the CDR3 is TGTGCCAGCAGCCAAGGGGGCGGGAGGAGGGGCGAGCAGTACTTC. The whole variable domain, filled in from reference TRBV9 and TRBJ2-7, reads DSGVTQTPKHLITATGQRVTLRCSPRSGDLSVYWYQQSLDQGLQFLIQYYNGEERAKGNILERFSAQQFPDLHSELNLSSLELGDSALYFCASSQGGGRRGEQYFGPGTRLTVT.

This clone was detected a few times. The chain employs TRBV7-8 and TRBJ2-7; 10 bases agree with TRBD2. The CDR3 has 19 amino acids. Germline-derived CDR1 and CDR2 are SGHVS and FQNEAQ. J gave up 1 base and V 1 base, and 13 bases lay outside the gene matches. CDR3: CASSLGWILAGVQSYEQYF. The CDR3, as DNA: TGTGCCAGCAGCTTAGGGTGGATTCTAGCGGGAGTTCAATCCTACGAGCAGTACTTC.

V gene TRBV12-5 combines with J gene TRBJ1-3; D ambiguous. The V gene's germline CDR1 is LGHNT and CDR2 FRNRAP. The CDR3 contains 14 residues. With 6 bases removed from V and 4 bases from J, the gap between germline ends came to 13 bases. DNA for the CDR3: TGTGCTAGTGGCACCATCGAGTCCGGAAACACCATATATTTT. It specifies CASGTIESGNTIYF.

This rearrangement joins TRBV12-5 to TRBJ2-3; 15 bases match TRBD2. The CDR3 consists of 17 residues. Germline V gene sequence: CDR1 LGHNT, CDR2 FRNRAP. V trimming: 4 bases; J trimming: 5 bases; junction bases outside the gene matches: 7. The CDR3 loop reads CASGSGLAGGPIDTQYF. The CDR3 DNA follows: TGTGCTAGTGGTTCCGGACTAGCGGGGGGGCCAATAGATACGCAGTATTTT.